This T cell receptor (beta chain) was documented in a study of shared clonotypes between healthy human individuals. The study, taken as a whole, reports: Naive subsets generally had larger estimated richness than memory subsets.

Generated by immunoSEQ multiplex PCR, the TCRdb table keeps only in-frame clones and is missing some. The table includes approximately 1,500,000 clones, roughly 96% detected once. With respect to this clone: The antigen remains unidentified. Other DNA sequences from this sample encode an identical CDR3 as well.

Germline V gives CDR1 SGHRS, CDR2 YFSETQ. V gave up 1 base and J gave up 4 bases, with 3 bases separating them. The CDR3 has 12 amino acids. The chain joins TRBV5-1 to TRBJ1-3; D not resolved. This sequence was found in a man aged 25-45 years in good health. Sequences were obtained from naive CD4+ T cells sorted from blood. Documented subset: CD45RA+ positively selected. CDR3 protein: CASSLSGNTIYF. The CDR3, as DNA: TGCGCCAGCAGCTTGTCGGGAAACACCATATATTTT.